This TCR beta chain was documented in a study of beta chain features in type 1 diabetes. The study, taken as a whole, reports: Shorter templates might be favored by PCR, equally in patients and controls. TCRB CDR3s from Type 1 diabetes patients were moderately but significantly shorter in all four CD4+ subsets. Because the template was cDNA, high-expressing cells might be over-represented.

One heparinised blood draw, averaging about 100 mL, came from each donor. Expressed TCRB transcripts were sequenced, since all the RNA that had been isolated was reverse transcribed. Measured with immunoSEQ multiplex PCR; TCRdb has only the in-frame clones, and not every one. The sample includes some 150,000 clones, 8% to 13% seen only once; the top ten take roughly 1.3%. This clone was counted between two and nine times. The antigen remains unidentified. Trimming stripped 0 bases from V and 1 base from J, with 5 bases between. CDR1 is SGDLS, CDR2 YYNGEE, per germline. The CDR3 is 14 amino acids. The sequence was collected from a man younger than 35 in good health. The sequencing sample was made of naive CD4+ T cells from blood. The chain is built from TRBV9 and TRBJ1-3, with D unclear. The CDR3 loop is CASSVDLSGNTIYF. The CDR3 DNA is TGTGCCAGCAGCGTAGATCTTTCTGGAAACACCATATATTTT. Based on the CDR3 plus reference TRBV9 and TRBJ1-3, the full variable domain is DSGVTQTPKHLITATGQRVTLRCSPRSGDLSVYWYQQSLDQGLQFLIQYYNGEERAKGNILERFSAQQFPDLHSELNLSSLELGDSALYFCASSVDLSGNTIYFGEGSWLTVV.